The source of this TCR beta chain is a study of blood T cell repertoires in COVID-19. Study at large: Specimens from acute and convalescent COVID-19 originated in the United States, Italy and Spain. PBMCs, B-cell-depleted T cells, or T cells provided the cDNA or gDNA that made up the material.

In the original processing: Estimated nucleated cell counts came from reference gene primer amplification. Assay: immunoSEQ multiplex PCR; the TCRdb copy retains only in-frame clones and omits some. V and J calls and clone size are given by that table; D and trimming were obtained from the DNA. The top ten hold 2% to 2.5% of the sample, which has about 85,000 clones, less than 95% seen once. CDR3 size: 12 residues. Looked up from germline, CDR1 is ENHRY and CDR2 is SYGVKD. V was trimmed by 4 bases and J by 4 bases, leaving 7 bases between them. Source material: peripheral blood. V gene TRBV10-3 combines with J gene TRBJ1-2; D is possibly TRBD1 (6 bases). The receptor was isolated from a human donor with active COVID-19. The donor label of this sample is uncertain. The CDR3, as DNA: TGTGCCATCAGTGGGGACACCTATGGCTACACCTTC. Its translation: CAISGDTYGYTF.